These 27 T cell receptor beta chains came from one sample sequenced in a study of shared clonotypes between healthy human individuals. Some clones are missing from TCRdb's copy, which holds only in-frame ones; the method was immunoSEQ multiplex PCR. The repertoire holds millions of clones, over 85% seen once, with about 0.41% in the top ten. The sequenced sample was naive CD4+ T cells from PBMCs. Specified subset: CD45RA+ positively selected. These TCRs come from a man aged 18 to 30 in good health. Some clones in this sample may be carry-over from other donors' samples.

This clone has just one count. The chain employs TRBV2 and TRBJ2-6; 7 nucleotides align to TRBD1. Losses at the gene ends were 6 bases for V and 2 bases for J; bases not matched to a gene: 1. Germline V gives CDR1 SNHLY, CDR2 FYNNEI. The CDR3 is made up of 14 amino acids. The CDR3 region has the DNA TGTGCCAGCAGCGACAGGGCTGGGGCCAACGTCCTGACTTTC. Amino acids: CASSDRAGANVLTF.

To note about this clone: Distinct nucleotide sequences in the sample also encode this CDR3. The gene calls are TRBV18 and TRBJ2-5; D is possibly TRBD1 or TRBD2 (5 bases each). CDR1 is KGHSH, CDR2 LQKENI, per germline. With 6 bases removed from V and 5 bases from J, the gap between germline ends came to 13 bases. The CDR3 is 13 residues long. The CDR3 sequence: CASSPGLRETQYF. CDR3 DNA: TGTGCCAGCTCCCCGGGGCTTAGGGAGACCCAGTACTTC.

This sequence joins TRBV5-4 and TRBJ2-7; D might be TRBD2 (6 bases). V was cut by 0 bases and J by 5 bases, with 12 bases left in between. Germline V gene data show CDR1 as SGHNT and CDR2 as YYREEE (reference sequence). The CDR3 extends over 14 amino acids. The CDR3 loop reads CASSLAATRDEQYF. The CDR3, as DNA: TGTGCCAGCAGCTTGGCCGCGACTAGGGACGAGCAGTACTTC.

The chain has TRBV7-2 and TRBJ1-5; D call uncertain. Between the trimmed V and J ends, which lost 1 base and 10 bases, there was a span of 11 bases. Germline CDR1 and CDR2: SGHTA and FQGNSA. CDR3 length: 13 amino acids. In nucleotides, the CDR3 is TGTGCCAGCAGCTTAGAGCTTGACCGTCCCCAGCATTTT. Protein product: CASSLELDRPQHF.

This chain links TRBV5-1 with TRBJ2-1; 10 bases are shared with TRBD2. After removal of 4 bases from V and 9 bases from J, the junction contained 10 bases not matched to a gene. Germline-derived CDR1 and CDR2 are SGHRS and YFSETQ. The CDR3 has 15 amino acids. The CDR3: CASSPMSGRAAEQFF. CDR3 in DNA: TGCGCCAGCAGCCCGATGAGCGGGAGGGCGGCTGAGCAGTTCTTC.

The chain is built from TRBV18 and TRBJ2-3; D is perhaps TRBD1 (6 bases). The V end lost 5 bases, the J end lost 4 bases, and 10 bases lay between the germline ends. CDR3 size: 13 residues. CDR1 and CDR2 (germline): KGHSH, LQKENI. The CDR3 protein is CASSGTGSDTQYF. Here the CDR3 DNA reads TGTGCCAGCTCAGGAACAGGGTCAGATACGCAGTATTTT.

Worth noting for this clone: Different DNA sequences within this sample yield the same CDR3. V usage is TRBV6-1 and J usage is TRBJ1-5, with no clear D. Germline CDR1 reads MNHNS; CDR2 reads SASEGT. The CDR3 is made up of 14 amino acids. V was cut by 3 bases and J by 0 bases, with 6 bases left in between. This CDR3 is CASSETHSNQPQHF. Here the CDR3 DNA reads TGTGCCAGCAGTGAGACCCATAGCAATCAGCCCCAGCATTTT.

This clone was recorded only once. The genes are TRBV7-6 and TRBJ1-3; D not resolved. The CDR3 contains 14 residues. With 4 bases removed from V and 0 bases from J, the gap between germline ends came to 7 bases. Germline V CDR1 and CDR2: SGHVS, FNYEAQ. This CDR3 reads CASSSEHSGNTIYF. As DNA, the CDR3 is TGTGCCAGCAGCTCGGAGCACTCTGGAAACACCATATATTTT.

The V gene is TRBV18, the J gene TRBJ2-1, with 7 bases that match TRBD2. CDR1 and CDR2 from the germline V gene are KGHSH and LQKENI. The ends lost 0 bases at V and 2 bases at J; junction bases unmatched: 4. The CDR3 consists of 16 residues. The CDR3 DNA reads TGTGCCAGCTCACCACCGGGCGGGAGTACCTACAATGAGCAGTTCTTC. Translated, it gives CASSPPGGSTYNEQFF.

For this clone: The identical CDR3 is also encoded by other nucleotide sequences in the sample. The chain recombines TRBV5-1 with TRBJ2-1; D unclear. In germline, CDR1 is SGHRS, CDR2 YFSETQ. V shed 0 bases and J shed 0 bases, with 7 bases lying between them. This CDR3 contains 15 residues. The CDR3 bases are TGCGCCAGCAGCTTGGATACCAGCTCCTACAATGAGCAGTTCTTC. This codes for CASSLDTSSYNEQFF.

The gene calls are TRBV5-6 and TRBJ1-1, with TRBD1 matching 8 bases. The J segment lost 5 bases and the V segment lost 7 bases, leaving 7 bases of the junction unmatched. Germline V lookup: CDR1 SGHDT, CDR2 YYEEEE. This CDR3 spans 13 amino acids. The CDR3 DNA is TGTGCCAGCGGAAGACAGGGGCGGACTGAAGCTTTCTTT. Translating gives CASGRQGRTEAFF.

V gene TRBV29-1 combines with J gene TRBJ1-2; tentative D call: TRBD1 (5 bases). In germline, CDR1 is SQVTM, CDR2 ANQGSEA. V lost 4 bases and J 3 bases, leaving 9 bases between the germline ends. The CDR3 consists of 12 residues. The CDR3 spells CSVALGDYGYTF. CDR3 bases: TGCAGCGTTGCTCTAGGGGACTATGGCTACACCTTC.

The rearrangement joins TRBV5-1 to TRBJ1-6, with D maybe TRBD1 (5 bases). Between the trimmed V and J ends, which lost 0 bases and 8 bases, there was a span of 9 bases. The CDR3 is 14 residues long. CDR1 and CDR2 (germline): SGHRS, YFSETQ. The CDR3 spells CASSLGGADSPLHF. In DNA form, the CDR3 reads TGCGCCAGCAGCTTGGGGGGCGCAGATTCACCCCTCCACTTT.

The chain joins TRBV10-1 to TRBJ2-2, with 7 bases lining up with TRBD1. The trim removed 6 bases at V and 6 bases at J, leaving 7 bases unmatched. This CDR3 has 14 amino acids. Germline assignment: CDR1 WNHNN and CDR2 SYGVQD (reference sequence). CDR3: CASRTGTVSGELFF. The CDR3 nucleotides are TGCGCCAGCAGGACCGGGACAGTTTCCGGGGAGCTGTTTTTT.

The gene calls are TRBV5-4 and TRBJ2-7; 9 bases line up with TRBD1. Germline V gene sequence: CDR1 SGHNT, CDR2 YYREEE (reference sequence). The CDR3 length is 18 residues. V was clipped by 4 bases and J by 2 bases; unmatched bases: 16. CDR3 residues: CASSAPGQGRSGPYEQYF. CDR3 nucleotide sequence: TGTGCCAGCAGCGCCCCGGGACAGGGCCGGTCGGGACCCTACGAGCAGTACTTC.

V is TRBV5-1 and J is TRBJ2-3; D unresolved. The V end was cut by 0 bases, the J end by 7 bases, with 9 bases between. Germline V gene sequence: CDR1 SGHRS, CDR2 YFSETQ. This CDR3 is built from 13 residues. In DNA form, the CDR3 reads TGCGCCAGCAGCTTGGCCGTGTCGAATACGCAGTATTTT. It codes for CASSLAVSNTQYF. Complete variable domain (other parts from reference TRBV5-1 and TRBJ2-3): KAGVTQTPRYLIKTRGQQVTLSCSPISGHRSVSWYQQTPGQGLQFLFEYFSETQRNKGNFPGRFSGRQFSNSRSEMNVSTLELGDSALYLCASSLAVSNTQYFGPGTRLTVL.

The chain's CDR3 is CASSFLDRGNTGELFF. The CDR3 bases are TGTGCCAGCAGTTTCCTGGACAGGGGAAACACCGGGGAGCTGTTTTTT. This chain joins TRBV6-7 and TRBJ2-2; the match to TRBD1 covers 9 bases. TRBV6-7 qualifies as an ORF whose function is uncertain. This CDR3 has 16 residues. Germline trimming cut 4 bases from V and 2 bases from J; bases unmatched to any gene: 5.

The genes are TRBV10-3 and TRBJ2-5; D uncertain. There are 14 residues in the CDR3. V lost 2 bases to trimming and J lost 2 bases, with 9 bases between them. Germline V gene lookup returns CDR1 ENHRY and CDR2 SYGVKD. CDR3 DNA sequence: TGTGCCATCAGTGAGGTTGTAGGGCAAGAGACCCAGTACTTC. Amino acid sequence: CAISEVVGQETQYF.

The V and J genes are TRBV19 and TRBJ2-5; maybe TRBD2 (6 bases). Trimming removed 3 bases from V and 5 bases from J, with 13 bases in between. The germline V gene encodes CDR1 LNHDA and CDR2 SQIVND (reference sequence). The CDR3 runs 14 residues. The CDR3 region is CASSIATRGETQYF. The CDR3 bases are TGTGCCAGTAGTATCGCGACTAGGGGTGAGACCCAGTACTTC.

Regarding this clone: Other DNA variants within this sample encode the same CDR3. This chain connects TRBV9 to TRBJ1-2; D is ambiguous. Germline V gene sequence: CDR1 SGDLS, CDR2 YYNGEE. Trimming pared 0 bases from V and 2 bases from J, leaving 5 bases between. The CDR3 totals 13 residues. This chain's CDR3 is CASSVDTNYGYTF. In nucleotides, the CDR3 is TGTGCCAGCAGCGTAGACACAAACTATGGCTACACCTTC.

The chain employs TRBV5-6 and TRBJ2-3; 10 bases map to TRBD1. The germline V gene encodes CDR1 SGHDT and CDR2 YYEEEE. This CDR3 contains 15 residues. Losses at the gene ends were 7 bases for V and 11 bases for J; bases not matched to a gene: 16. The CDR3: CASVRFPGQGNKQYF. CDR3 DNA: TGTGCCAGCGTACGTTTCCCGGGACAGGGGAACAAGCAGTATTTT.

This rearrangement joins TRBV6-5 to TRBJ1-1; the D gene is possibly TRBD1 (6 bases). V lost 6 bases, J lost 6 bases, and 17 bases lay in between. There are 14 residues in the CDR3. Per germline, CDR1 MNHEY and CDR2 SVGAGI. This chain's CDR3 is CASRGGLGNAEAFF. The CDR3 DNA sequence: TGTGCCAGCAGGGGGGGGCTAGGGAATGCTGAAGCTTTCTTT.

The V call is TRBV5-4, the J call TRBJ2-5; D unclear. The V gene lost 0 bases and the J gene lost 4 bases, with 19 bases spanning the gap. Per germline, CDR1 SGHNT and CDR2 YYREEE (reference sequence). The CDR3 totals 17 residues. DNA of the CDR3: TGTGCCAGCAGCTTGGGAGACTGGTCGGCGAGAAGAGAGACCCAGTACTTC. This codes for CASSLGDWSARRETQYF.

The chain links TRBV18 to TRBJ1-3, with D possibly TRBD1 on 5 matching bases. Germline V gene lookup returns CDR1 KGHSH and CDR2 LQKENI. The V and J ends lost 6 bases and 0 bases respectively, with 9 bases between them. The CDR3 has 14 residues. This CDR3 is CASSRGPSGNTIYF. The CDR3 DNA sequence: TGTGCCAGCTCCCGGGGCCCCTCTGGAAACACCATATATTTT.

The genes are TRBV7-3 and TRBJ2-2, with 9 bases identical to TRBD2. The germline V gene has CDR1 SGHTA and CDR2 FQGTGA. This CDR3 has 16 amino acids. J was trimmed by 2 bases and V by 5 bases; bases with no gene match: 6. The CDR3 here is CASSPQGLANTGELFF. CDR3 DNA sequence: TGTGCCAGCAGCCCCCAGGGACTAGCCAACACCGGGGAGCTGTTTTTT.

The V gene is TRBV2, the J gene TRBJ2-6, with D perhaps matching TRBD1 or TRBD2 (6 bases each). Trimming took 5 bases from V and 2 from J, leaving 10 bases between them. This CDR3 spans 15 amino acids. Germline loops: CDR1 SNHLY, CDR2 FYNNEI. CDR3 DNA: TGTGCCAGCAGTTCCGGGGGCACTGGGGCCAACGTCCTGACTTTC. It encodes CASSSGGTGANVLTF. The whole variable domain, remainder taken from reference TRBV2 and TRBJ2-6, is EPEVTQTPSHQVTQMGQEVILRCVPISNHLYFYWYRQILGQKVEFLVSFYNNEISEKSEIFDDQFSVERPDGSNFTLKIRSTKLEDSAMYFCASSSGGTGANVLTFGAGSRLTVL.

The sample holds one count of this clone. The V call is TRBV20-1, the J call TRBJ2-7, with D maybe TRBD2 (5 bases). The germline V gene has CDR1 DFQATT and CDR2 SNEGSKA (reference sequence). CDR3 size: 11 residues. The V end lost 3 bases, the J end lost 5 bases, and 8 bases lay between the germline ends. The CDR3 region has the DNA TGCAGTGCTAGGAGGGCCCACGAGCAGTACTTC. Amino acid sequence: CSARRAHEQYF.